The 7 T cell receptor beta chains in this list originate from one sample, sequenced in a study of spatial heterogeneity in lung cancer. Time point in this sample: sample taken at primary tumor resection. Whole RNA came from tumor, nontumor lung or frozen PBMC and was sequenced without being sorted. TCRdb analysed the 5' RACE reads with MiXCR anew, one entry per CDR3 protein. The profile shows roughly 40,000 distinct CDR3 sequences, 6.5% to 8% of them singletons. This specimen consisted of PBMCs, obtained at surgery. These receptors were collected from a female donor with early-stage non-small cell lung cancer.

In its sample, this clonotype was seen many times. V usage is TRBV7-6 and J usage is TRBJ1-3, with no clear D. The CDR3 contains 16 residues. The V and J ends lost 4 bases and 8 bases respectively, with 21 bases between them. Germline CDR1 reads SGHVS; CDR2 reads FNYEAQ. Written as DNA, the CDR3 is TGTGCCAGCAGCTCCTCGCCCCTAACGCGGGGATACACCATATATTTT. As protein: CASSSSPLTRGYTIYF.

This chain links TRBV12-3 or TRBV12-4 with TRBJ1-1, with D perhaps matching TRBD1 (5 bases). V gave up 2 bases and J gave up 1 base, with 11 bases separating them. The CDR3 consists of 15 residues. CDR3 in amino acids: CASSLSGGRNTEAFF. The CDR3 region has the DNA TGTGCCAGCAGTTTATCTGGGGGGAGGAACACTGAAGCTTTCTTT.

This clonotype has only a few counts. V and J are TRBV6-2 or TRBV6-3 and TRBJ2-1; TRBD2 aligns across 9 bases. V dropped 6 bases and J dropped 10; count of bases not matched to a gene: 13. Germline V lookup: CDR1 MNHEY, CDR2 SVGEGT. The CDR3 is 15 residues long. This CDR3 reads CASSHAAGGSWEQFF. The CDR3 DNA reads as TGTGCCAGCAGCCACGCGGCGGGGGGGTCGTGGGAGCAGTTCTTC.

This clonotype appeared a few times. The rearrangement uses TRBV11-2 and TRBJ1-1, with 9 bases lining up with TRBD1. CDR1 and CDR2 from the germline V gene are SGHAT and FQNNGV. The CDR3 consists of 16 residues. V shed 2 bases and J 6 bases; nucleotides not matched to a gene: 10. CDR3 sequence: CASSLSSGTGLSEAFF. In DNA, the CDR3 is TGTGCCAGCAGCTTATCATCCGGGACAGGGCTTTCTGAAGCTTTCTTT.

This clonotype was picked up many times. The genes are TRBV7-2 and TRBJ2-3, with D tentatively TRBD1 (6 bases). CDR3 length: 14 amino acids. CDR1 is SGHTA, CDR2 FQGNSA, per germline. The ends were cut back, 3 bases at V and 6 bases at J, with 13 bases in the middle. This chain's CDR3 is CASSFAGAGDTQYF. As DNA, the CDR3 is TGTGCCAGCAGCTTTGCAGGGGCAGGGGATACGCAGTATTTT.

Ten or more counts support this clonotype. The CDR3 here is CASSSDAKGNEQFF. In DNA, the CDR3 is TGTGCCAGCAGTTCGGACGCCAAAGGCAATGAGCAGTTCTTC. The chain joins TRBV12-3 or TRBV12-4 to TRBJ2-1; D is undetermined. The V end was cut by 4 bases, the J end by 6 bases, with 13 bases between. The CDR3 is made up of 14 amino acids.

The table lists this clonotype with many counts. V and J are TRBV10-3 and TRBJ2-3; tentatively, D is TRBD2 (5 bases). Trimming cost V 5 bases and J 0 bases, with 9 bases left between them. The CDR3 runs to 14 residues. Germline V gene data show CDR1 as ENHRY and CDR2 as SYGVKD. This chain's CDR3 is CAISRLPSTDTQYF. As DNA, the CDR3 is TGTGCCATCAGTCGACTACCTAGCACAGATACGCAGTATTTT.